One sample yielded the 26 T cell receptor beta chains listed below, sequenced in a study of shared clonotypes between healthy human individuals. Measured with immunoSEQ multiplex PCR; TCRdb has only the in-frame clones, and not every one. In the table there are approximately 460,000 clones, approximately 77% of which are singletons. The material sequenced was PBMCs. Receptors were obtained from a woman between 40 and 55 years old in good health. Some clones in this sample may be carry-over from other donors' samples.

A single count supports this clone. Just one base apart from a much larger clone, this may be a read error. The rearrangement links TRBV7-8 to TRBJ1-1, with D tentatively TRBD1 (5 bases). The CDR3 covers 16 residues. V gave up 4 bases and J gave up 1 base, with 16 bases separating them. In germline, CDR1 is SGHVS, CDR2 FQNEAQ. CDR3 DNA sequence: TGTGCCAGCAGCTCAGTTCGGGGACTAAGGAACACTGAAGCTTTCTTT. It codes for CASSSVRGLRNTEAFF.

The chain is built from TRBV5-4 and TRBJ1-3; 9 positions agree with TRBD1. Looked up from germline, CDR1 is SGHNT and CDR2 is YYREEE (reference sequence). CDR3 length: 16 amino acids. V was pared by 0 bases and J by 9 bases, with 10 bases of the junction left unmatched. The chain's CDR3 is CASSLVGQGGGSTIYF. Here the CDR3 DNA reads TGTGCCAGCAGCTTGGTGGGACAGGGTGGTGGCTCCACCATATATTTT. Full variable domain (outside the CDR3, taken from reference TRBV5-4 and TRBJ1-3): ETGVTQSPTHLIKTRGQQVTLRCSSQSGHNTVSWYQQALGQGPQFIFQYYREEENGRGNFPPRFSGLQFPNYSSELNVNALELDDSALYLCASSLVGQGGGSTIYFGEGSWLTVV.

Worth noting for this clone: This is likely an artifact of a read error, given a far larger clone one base away. The chain has TRBV18 and TRBJ2-7; 8 positions agree with TRBD1. Losses at the gene ends were 2 bases for V and 6 bases for J; bases not matched to a gene: 6. Germline V gene lookup returns CDR1 KGHSH and CDR2 LQKENI. This CDR3 has 14 residues. CDR3 sequence: CASSPGTGPCEQYF. The CDR3 DNA follows: TGTGCCAGCTCACCAGGGACAGGTCCCTGCGAGCAGTACTTC.

This chain joins TRBV30 and TRBJ2-7; 7 nucleotides match TRBD2. TRBJ2-5 matches the DNA end more closely, so the J call is doubtful. CDR1 is GTSNPN, CDR2 SVGIG, per germline (reference sequence). This CDR3 region has 14 residues. In nucleotides, the CDR3 is TGTGCCTGGAGTGTACCGGGGGGAGTTGAGACCCAGTACTTC. This codes for CAWSVPGGVETQYF.

Of note for this clone: Given a far larger clone just one base away, this is likely a sequencing read error. The chain carries TRBV10-1 and TRBJ2-7, with D hard to call. The CDR3 contains 13 residues. Per the germline V gene, CDR1 is WNHNN and CDR2 is SYGVQD (reference sequence). In DNA, the CDR3 is TGCGCCAGCAGCCCTGGATTCTCCCACGAGCAGTACTTC. Protein sequence: CASSPGFSHEQYF.

This clone was recorded only once. The V and J genes are TRBV7-3 and TRBJ2-2; D might be TRBD1 (6 bases). The germline V gene has CDR1 SGHTA and CDR2 FQGTGA. V shed 2 bases and J shed 0 bases, with 10 bases lying between them. The CDR3 covers 16 residues. The CDR3, as DNA: TGTGCCAGCAGCTTATCAGGGGATTCGAACACCGGGGAGCTGTTTTTT. Protein: CASSLSGDSNTGELFF.

The chain combines TRBV9 with TRBJ2-1; 9 positions agree with TRBD1. CDR1 is SGDLS and CDR2 is YYNGEE in the germline V gene. The CDR3 loop spans 16 amino acids. V was clipped by 3 bases and J by 10 bases; unmatched bases: 14. Written as DNA, the CDR3 is TGTGCCAGCAGCGCAAGTTCTACAGGGGGCAGGGGGGAGCAGTTCTTC. Translating gives CASSASSTGGRGEQFF.

Concerning this clone itself: The sample carries other DNA sequences with the same CDR3. The chain joins TRBV15 to TRBJ2-7, with 7 bases fitting TRBD2. The CDR3 contains 14 residues. Germline CDR1 is LNHNV and CDR2 is YYDKDF (reference sequence). Trimming cost V 0 bases and J 4 bases; bases outside gene matches: 3. The CDR3 nucleotides read TGTGCCACCAGCAGAGATAGGGGACTATACGAGCAGTACTTC. It specifies CATSRDRGLYEQYF.

This chain links TRBV5-6 with TRBJ2-6, with no clear D. V was cut by 5 bases and J by 0 bases, with 3 bases left in between. CDR3 length equals 13 residues. CDR1 and CDR2 (germline): SGHDT, YYEEEE. CDR3 amino acids: CASSLSGANVLTF. The CDR3 DNA reads TGTGCCAGCAGTCTCTCTGGGGCCAACGTCCTGACTTTC.

Of note for this clone: The sample holds other DNA sequences that translate to the same CDR3. V gene TRBV28 combines with J gene TRBJ1-5, with TRBD1 identical over 8 bases. Germline CDR1 and CDR2: MDHEN and SYDVKM. There are 13 residues in the CDR3. V lost 5 bases and J lost 6; bases outside the gene matches: 3. CDR3 sequence: CASSDRGGQPQHF. DNA for the CDR3: TGTGCCAGCAGTGACAGGGGTGGTCAGCCCCAGCATTTT.

This chain uses TRBV2 with TRBJ2-7; D is unresolved. The CDR3 covers 13 residues. Between the trimmed V and J ends, which lost 6 bases and 3 bases, there was a span of 12 bases. The germline V gene has CDR1 SNHLY and CDR2 FYNNEI. The CDR3 protein is CASSLTGFYEQYF. In DNA, the CDR3 is TGTGCCAGCAGCCTGACTGGGTTCTACGAGCAGTACTTC.

This chain uses TRBV30 with TRBJ2-5; D gene unclear. The ends were cut back, 5 bases at V and 7 bases at J, with 20 bases in the middle. Germline values: CDR1 GTSNPN, CDR2 SVGIG (reference sequence). There are 14 residues in the CDR3. The CDR3 coding sequence is TGTGCCTGGTCCCCCGGCTTGGGTTCGGGGACCCAGTACTTC. It is translated as CAWSPGLGSGTQYF.

In its sample, this clone was seen many times. The same CDR3 can be traced to other DNA sequences in this sample. V and J are TRBV29-1 and TRBJ2-2; D is possibly TRBD1 (6 bases). CDR1 and CDR2 from the germline V gene are SQVTM and ANQGSEA. V shed 3 bases and J shed 4 bases, with 9 bases lying between them. CDR3 length: 13 residues. This CDR3 is CSVDMTGTGELFF. CDR3 sequence (DNA): TGCAGCGTTGACATGACAGGCACCGGGGAGCTGTTTTTT.

About this clone: A clone one base away is much larger, so this may be a read error. V and J are TRBV7-2 and TRBJ2-7; 8 bases are shared with TRBD1. The length of the CDR3 is 15 residues. Germline V gene sequence: CDR1 SGHTA, CDR2 FQGNSA. Losses at the gene ends were 6 bases for V and 2 bases for J; bases not matched to a gene: 9. CDR3 bases: TGTGCCAGCAGAGACCCCGGACAGGGTCCCTACGAGCAGTACTTC. Translating gives CASRDPGQGPYEQYF.

The V and J genes are TRBV4-2 and TRBJ2-1, with 10 bases matching TRBD2. Trimming at V came to 4 bases and at J to 4 bases, leaving 10 bases not matched to a gene. From germline, CDR1 is LGHNA and CDR2 YNFKEQ. This CDR3 region has 17 residues. This CDR3 reads CASSLGLADDPYNEQFF. CDR3 DNA sequence: TGTGCCAGCAGCCTCGGACTAGCGGACGACCCGTACAATGAGCAGTTCTTC.

The CDR3 region is CASSGAVGSLSGANVLTF. The CDR3 DNA is TGTGCCAGCAGTGGCGCCGTGGGCAGCCTCTCTGGGGCCAACGTCCTGACTTTC. The rearrangement uses TRBV6-1 and TRBJ2-6, with unresolved D. V lost 4 bases and J 0 bases, leaving 16 bases between the germline ends. This CDR3 is 18 amino acids long. CDR1 and CDR2 from the germline V gene are MNHNS and SASEGT.

For this clone: Given a far larger clone just one base away, this is likely a sequencing read error. The CDR3 does not close with the conserved phenylalanine or tryptophan, likely indicating a read error. The chain joins TRBV25-1 to TRBJ1-2; 7 bases line up with TRBD1. This CDR3 contains 14 residues. In germline, CDR1 is MGHDK, CDR2 SYGVNS. J lost 3 bases, V lost 4 bases, and 5 bases had no gene match. CDR3 coding DNA: TGTGCCAGCAGTGCAGGGACAGACCACTATGGCTACACCTCC. This gives the protein CASSAGTDHYGYTS.

This clone has a handful of counts. The rearrangement uses TRBV2 and TRBJ2-6; no clear D. This CDR3 is 15 amino acids long. The V gene lost 6 bases and the J gene lost 0 bases, with 9 bases spanning the gap. Germline V gives CDR1 SNHLY, CDR2 FYNNEI. The CDR3 loop is CASSWADSGANVLTF. The CDR3 DNA sequence: TGTGCCAGCAGCTGGGCCGACTCTGGGGCCAACGTCCTGACTTTC.

The chain has TRBV30 and TRBJ2-3; 8 nucleotides match TRBD2. Germline trimming cut 2 bases from V and 3 bases from J; bases unmatched to any gene: 7. This CDR3 spans 15 amino acids. Germline CDR1 and CDR2: GTSNPN and SVGIG (reference sequence). CDR3 amino acids: CAWSSSGAITDTQYF. DNA for the CDR3: TGTGCCTGGAGTAGTAGCGGGGCTATAACAGATACGCAGTATTTT. Looking up the rest from reference TRBV30 and TRBJ2-3 gives the full variable domain: SQTIHQWPATLVQPVGSPLSLECTVEGTSNPNLYWYRQAAGRGLQLLFYSVGIGQISSEVPQNLSASRPQDRQFILSSKKLLLSDSGFYLCAWSSSGAITDTQYFGPGTRLTVL.

This sequence joins TRBV5-1 and TRBJ2-7, with D unclear. The CDR3 length is 14 residues. The V gene's germline CDR1 is SGHRS and CDR2 YFSETQ. V lost 4 bases, J lost 1 base, and 12 bases lay in between. CDR3 in DNA: TGCGCCAGCAGCGTGGCCCCTGGGTCCTACGAGCAGTACTTC. This translates into CASSVAPGSYEQYF.

The chain links TRBV6-1 to TRBJ2-5, with D unclear. The germline V gene has CDR1 MNHNS and CDR2 SASEGT. The V and J ends lost 4 bases and 4 bases respectively, with 4 bases between them. The CDR3 is 11 residues long. CDR3 loop: CASSGVETQYF. The CDR3 DNA follows: TGTGCCAGCAGTGGAGTAGAGACCCAGTACTTC.

V usage is TRBV27 and J usage is TRBJ2-2, with D possibly TRBD1 on 5 matching bases. V dropped 5 bases and J dropped 0 bases, with 13 bases sitting between them. The CDR3 is made up of 16 amino acids. CDR1 is MNHEY and CDR2 is SMNVEV in the germline V gene (reference sequence). Written as DNA, the CDR3 is TGTGCCAGCAGTCCCCAATTGGGGCCGAACACCGGGGAGCTGTTTTTT. Protein product: CASSPQLGPNTGELFF.

This chain joins TRBV18 and TRBJ2-7; TRBD1 matches 10 bases. The CDR3 has 15 residues. Germline assignment: CDR1 KGHSH and CDR2 LQKENI. Germline trimming cut 2 bases from V and 2 bases from J; bases unmatched to any gene: 3. The CDR3 sequence: CASSPDGTGAYEQYF. For the CDR3, the DNA is TGTGCCAGCTCACCAGATGGGACAGGGGCCTACGAGCAGTACTTC.

The chain combines TRBV7-9 with TRBJ2-7, with D unresolved. V was clipped by 4 bases and J by 0 bases, with 10 bases between them. In germline, CDR1 is SEHNR, CDR2 FQNEAQ (reference sequence). The CDR3 covers 14 residues. This chain's CDR3 is CASSSAASSYEQYF. The CDR3 region has the DNA TGTGCCAGCAGCTCTGCCGCGAGCTCCTACGAGCAGTACTTC.

CDR3 in amino acids: CASSLNQGARGEQFF. CDR3 DNA sequence: TGTGCCAGCAGCTTAAACCAGGGGGCGCGGGGTGAGCAGTTCTTC. This chain uses TRBV13 with TRBJ2-1, with 8 bases fitting TRBD1. The CDR3 spans 15 residues. Germline V gives CDR1 PRHDT, CDR2 FYEKMQ (reference sequence). The junction had 9 bases not matched to a gene; V was cut back by 2 bases and J by 9 bases.

In regard to this clone: Since a far larger clone is one base different, this is likely a read error. Within the sample, other DNA sequences also encode this same CDR3. The genes are TRBV2 and TRBJ2-5; D may correspond to TRBD1 or TRBD2 (5 bases each). There are 13 residues in the CDR3. The V end was cut by 10 bases, the J end by 11 bases, with 23 bases between. Germline values: CDR1 SNHLY, CDR2 FYNNEI. In nucleotides, the CDR3 is TGTGCCACGTTCGGGACGCCAGAGTACGAACAGTACTTC. Its protein is CATFGTPEYEQYF. Supplemented by reference TRBV2 and TRBJ2-5, the full variable domain reads EPEVTQTPSHQVTQMGQEVILRCVPISNHLYFYWYRQILGQKVEFLVSFYNNEISEKSEIFDDQFSVERPDGSNFTLKIRSTKLEDSAMYFCATFGTPEYEQYFGPGTRLLVL.